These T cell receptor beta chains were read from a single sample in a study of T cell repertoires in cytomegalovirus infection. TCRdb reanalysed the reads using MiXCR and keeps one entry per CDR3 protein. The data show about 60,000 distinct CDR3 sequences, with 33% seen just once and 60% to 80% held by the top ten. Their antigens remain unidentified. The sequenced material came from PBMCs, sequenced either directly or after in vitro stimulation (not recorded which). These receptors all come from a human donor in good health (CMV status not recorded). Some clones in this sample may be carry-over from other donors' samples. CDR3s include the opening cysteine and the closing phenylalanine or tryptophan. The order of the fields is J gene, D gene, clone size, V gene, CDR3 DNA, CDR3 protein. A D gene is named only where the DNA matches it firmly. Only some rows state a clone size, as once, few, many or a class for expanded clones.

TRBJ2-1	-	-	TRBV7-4	TGTGCCAGCAGCTTAGTTTATGGCGGGGCCTACAATGAGCAGTTCTTC	CASSLVYGGAYNEQFF
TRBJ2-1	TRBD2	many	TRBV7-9	TGTGCCAGCAGCGGGACTAACGCAAGTCTACGCAATGAGCAGTTCTTC	CASSGTNASLRNEQFF
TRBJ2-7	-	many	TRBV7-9	TGTGCCAGCAGCCGAACTGGGTACGAGCAGTACTTC	CASSRTGYEQYF
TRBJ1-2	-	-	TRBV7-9	TGTGCCAGCAGCCCCGGTGGGGGCTATGGCTACACCTTC	CASSPGGGYGYTF
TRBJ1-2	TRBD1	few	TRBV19	TGTGCCAGTAGTTTCGGACAGGGAGACTATGGCTACACCTTC	CASSFGQGDYGYTF
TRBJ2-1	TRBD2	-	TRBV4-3	TGCGCCAGCAGCCAAGTCGGGACTAGCGGGTACAATGAGCAGTTCTTC	CASSQVGTSGYNEQFF
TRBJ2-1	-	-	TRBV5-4	TGTGCCAGCAGCTTGTTAAAGGTCAATGAGCAGTTCTTC	CASSLLKVNEQFF
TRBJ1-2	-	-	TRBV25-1	TGTGCCAGCAGTGACCCGGGACAAACTACCAACTATGGCTACACCTTC	CASSDPGQTTNYGYTF
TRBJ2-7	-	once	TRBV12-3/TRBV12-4	TGTGCCCGCCGTCCATACGAGCAGTACTTC	CARRPYEQYF
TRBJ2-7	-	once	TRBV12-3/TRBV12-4	TGTGCCAGCACCCCCGGGCTGGTCTACGAGCAGTACTTC	CASTPGLVYEQYF
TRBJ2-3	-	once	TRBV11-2	TGTGCCAGCAGCTTAGGGAGACAGGATAGCACAGATACGCAGTATTTT	CASSLGRQDSTDTQYF
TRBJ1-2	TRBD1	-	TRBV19	TGTGCCAGTAGTAACAGGGGGAGATATGGCTACACCTTC	CASSNRGRYGYTF
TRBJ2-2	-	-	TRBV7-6	TGTGCCAGCAGCTTAGAGACGGCAGCCGGGGAGCTGTTTTTT	CASSLETAAGELFF
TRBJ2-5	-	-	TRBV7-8	TGTGCCAGCAGCTCAAGGAGGAGAGGGGGAGGGCAAGCCCAGTACTTC	CASSSRRRGGGQAQYF
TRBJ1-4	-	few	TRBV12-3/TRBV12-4	TGTGCCAGCAGTTTATTGGGGGCAACTAATGAAAAACTGTTTTTT	CASSLLGATNEKLFF
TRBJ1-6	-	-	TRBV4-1	TGCGCCAGCAGCCAAGATCCGCCAGCCGATAATTCACCCCTCCACTTT	CASSQDPPADNSPLHF
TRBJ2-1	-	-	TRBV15	TGTGCCACCAGGGCGAGGGCCTACAATGAGCAGTTCTTC	CATRARAYNEQFF
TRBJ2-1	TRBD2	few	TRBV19	TGTGCCAGTAGTGATAGAGCCGGGGGGGGCCACAATGAGCAGTTCTTC	CASSDRAGGGHNEQFF
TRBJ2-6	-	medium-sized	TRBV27	TGTGCCAGCAGTTCCGGACGGGTCTCTGGGGCCAACGTCCTGACTTTC	CASSSGRVSGANVLTF
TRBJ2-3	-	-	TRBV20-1	TGCAGTGCTACCCACGGACTCTTCACAGATACGCAGTATTTT	CSATHGLFTDTQYF
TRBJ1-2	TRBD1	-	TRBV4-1	TGCGCCAGCAGCCCTTCCGACAGGGGGGTAGAAGGCTACACCTTC	CASSPSDRGVEGYTF
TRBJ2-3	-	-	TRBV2	TGTGCCAGCAGTGACGAAGGCAGGGTGACAGATACGCAGTATTTT	CASSDEGRVTDTQYF
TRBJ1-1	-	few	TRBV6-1	TGTGCCAGCAGTGAAGGGATGAACACTGAAGCTTTCTTT	CASSEGMNTEAFF
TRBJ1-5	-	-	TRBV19	TGTGCCAGTAGAAGCCTCTCGGGGGTGGGGCAGCCCCAGCATTTT	CASRSLSGVGQPQHF
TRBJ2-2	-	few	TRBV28	TGTGCCAGCAGTTCGCCGGGGACGCCGGGCACCGGGGAGCTGTTTTTT	CASSSPGTPGTGELFF
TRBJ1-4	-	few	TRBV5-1	TGCGCCAGCACCCGAGCTCAGGGATCAGGGGAAAAACTGTTTTTT	CASTRAQGSGEKLFF
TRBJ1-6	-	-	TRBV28	TGTGCCAGCAGTTTCCCGGGGGATTGGGGATCCTCACCCCTCCACTTT	CASSFPGDWGSSPLHF
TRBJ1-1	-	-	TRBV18	TGTGCCAGCTCACCATTATTTGGGGGTTCGAACACTGAAGCTTTCTTT	CASSPLFGGSNTEAFF
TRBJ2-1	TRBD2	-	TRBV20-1	TGCAGTGCTAGACTTCTACGGGGGGGCCGTTACAATGAGCAGTTCTTC	CSARLLRGGRYNEQFF
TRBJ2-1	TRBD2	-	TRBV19	TGTGCCATACAGCGGGAGGGGGACAATGAGCAGTTCTTC	CAIQREGDNEQFF
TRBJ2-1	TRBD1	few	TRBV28	TGTGCCAGCAGTCCAGGCTCGCAGGGGGTTCGGTACAAGGAGCAGTTTTTC	CASSPGSQGVRYKEQFF
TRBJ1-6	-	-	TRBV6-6	TGTGCCAGCAGTTGGGGGGGCAAGAATTCACCCCTCCACTTT	CASSWGGKNSPLHF
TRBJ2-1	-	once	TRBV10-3	TGTGCCATCAGAGCACATACTAGCTCCTACAATGAGCAGTTCTTC	CAIRAHTSSYNEQFF
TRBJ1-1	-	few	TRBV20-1	TGCAGTGCTCAGGAAGGGCACAAGAACACTGAAGCTTTCTTT	CSAQEGHKNTEAFF
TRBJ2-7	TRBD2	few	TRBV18	TGTGCCAGCTCACCACAAGCGGGAGGGCCCTACGAGCAGTACTTC	CASSPQAGGPYEQYF